One T cell receptor beta chain is described in this entry. This clonotype was counted many times. What antigen it recognizes has not been identified. The input lacks base qualities; no much larger clone sits a single base away. The CDR3 measures 14 amino acids from cysteine to phenylalanine. Here the CDR3 DNA is all that survives: 42 bases in frame from base 1. Relative to germline, V is 6 bases shorter and J is 6 bases shorter, with 21 bases between their ends. Per the germline V gene (reference sequence), DFQATT is the CDR1 and SNEGSKA is the CDR2. Stable Graves' hyperthyroidism was defined as the absence of progression to ophthalmopathy over 18 months of follow-up. Hyperthyroidism patients were newly diagnosed, with disease duration under 2 months, and aged 18 to 65 years. Exclusion was applied to patients with uncontrolled infections, other autoimmune diseases, pregnancy or lactation. Clinical symptoms, serum thyroxine and TRAb, thyroid ultrasound, and orbital computed tomography formed the basis for the diagnoses. Ficoll-Paque density gradient centrifugation was used to isolate PBMCs from about 10 ml of fresh peripheral blood. Trizol reagent was used to extract total RNA, and RNA quality was then checked on an Agilent 2100 Bioanalyzer.

The TCR beta CDR3 regions were amplified from the RNA transcripts. The TCR CDR3 was subjected to a first round of RT-PCR using the HTBI primer set and the Qiagen OneStep RT-PCR kit. Libraries were constructed in a second round of multiplex PCR, after which size selection and purification were carried out. The libraries were sequenced on an Illumina HiSeq2000 using paired-end 100 bp reads. The original pipeline was this. Raw data were processed with SOAPnuke, discarding reads with adapters, uncalled bases, mean Phred below 15, or no exact constant-primer or identifier match. COPE v1.2.5 was used to merge the high-quality paired reads, and each unique nucleotide sequence was defined as a clonotype. Clonotypes were aligned to IMGT TRBV, TRBD and TRBJ reference segments using MiTCR v1.1. Analysis was restricted to V-J combinations with a frequency above 0.0001, which covered 98% to 99.2% of repertoires. A TCS score was defined as the ratio between F50 (clonal expansion) and ExV (chaos), using BLOSUM62-based TCRdist between CDR3 peptides within each V-J. Welch's t-statistics and random forest reduced approximately 520 V-J features to 10 to 15, which were used in a naive Bayes classifier (R e1071). TCRdb ran its own pipeline on the public reads, namely fastp trimming at Q25 and MiXCR clone calling, and kept in-frame beta chains. Merged by CDR3 protein, the rows form single entries marked with the most common genes and DNA. None of the V and J calls come from the authors' own analysis; TCRdb made them. In all, the sample holds 350,000 to 400,000 distinct CDR3 sequences, and more than 12% of those were seen once. Together, the top ten hold 30% to 35% of the sample.

The source of the sample is a study of T cells in Graves' hyperthyroidism and ophthalmopathy (dated by TCRdb to the late 2010s). For context, the study as a whole: Peripheral blood samples were taken at initial diagnosis, before any treatment was given. TCR V-J signatures able to tell the groups apart were searched for in a discovery cohort of 100 or so patients, of whom 43 had Graves' ophthalmopathy and 55 to 65 had stable Graves' hyperthyroidism. Prospective prediction of ophthalmopathy was tested in an independent validation cohort consisting of roughly 19 hyperthyroidism patients and 15 to 17 patients who later progressed to ophthalmopathy. The approximately 97 discovery patients were randomly divided into training and test sets at a 7:3 ratio. The study also compared thyroid tissue and blood T-cell repertoires from roughly six Graves' hyperthyroidism patients. Once sampling was done, hyperthyroidism patients were given methimazole at a starting dose of 30 mg daily, whereas ophthalmopathy patients were given high-dose intravenous methylprednisolone. TCR Vbeta CDR3 sequencing of 140 or so peripheral blood samples (43 ophthalmopathy, about 75 hyperthyroidism and around 17 progressor patients) is reported in the paper. Paper-wide results and their limitations: A model built on a 13 V-J signature distinguished ophthalmopathy from stable hyperthyroidism, reaching 87.88% sensitivity and about 81% specificity in cross-validation and 80%/75% in testing. Blood samples also contained most of the expanded thyroid clonotypes (frequency above 0.001), which suggests that blood repertoires may reflect thyroid immune responses. In validation, the model predicted progression to ophthalmopathy a median of approximately 6.3 months before onset, with about 70% sensitivity and about 72% specificity. Sample size was not statistically predetermined, and blinding of investigators to group allocation was not performed.

The sequence links TRBV20-1 to TRBJ2-7, with TRBD2 perhaps the D gene, on 6 matching bases. This TCR was sampled from a woman in her 30s with Graves' hyperthyroidism. The sequenced sample consisted of blood. The CDR3 protein is CSAPEPGTAGEQYF. In nucleotide form, the sequence is TGCAGTGCCCCTGAACCGGGGACTGCGGGCGAGCAGTACTTC.